These 18 T cell receptor beta chains were sequenced from one sample in a study of blood T cell repertoires in COVID-19. Data came from immunoSEQ multiplex PCR; TCRdb stores just in-frame clones and leaves some out. This table holds some 78,000 clones, about four fifths found once. Input material: peripheral blood. Receptors were obtained from a man in his forties or fifties with acute or convalescent COVID-19.

In this sample, this clone turned up once. The genes are TRBV15 and TRBJ2-5; TRBD2 matches 13 bases. The V gene end was trimmed by 0 bases and the J gene end by 4 bases; junction bases not matched to a gene: 2. CDR1 is LNHNV and CDR2 is YYDKDF in the germline V gene (reference sequence). CDR3 length: 16 residues. The CDR3 DNA reads TGTGCCACCAGCAGAGAGGGACTAGCGGGGCTAGAGACCCAGTACTTC. It is translated as CATSREGLAGLETQYF.

The rearrangement links TRBV11-3 to TRBJ2-1, with TRBD2 matching 13 bases. The germline gives CDR1 SGHNT, CDR2 YENEEA. The CDR3 is 16 amino acids. V lost 6 bases, J lost 2 bases, and 4 bases stayed unmatched. DNA for the CDR3: TGTGCCAGCAGTTCAGGACTAGCGGGAGCCTACAATGAGCAGTTCTTC. This sequence encodes CASSSGLAGAYNEQFF.

The gene calls are TRBV7-2 and TRBJ2-7, with D possibly TRBD1 on 5 matching bases. The CDR3 totals 15 residues. The germline gives CDR1 SGHTA, CDR2 FQGNSA. Trimming cost V 4 bases and J 3 bases, with 16 bases left between them. The CDR3 reads CASSYSIAGIYEQYF. The CDR3 DNA reads TGTGCCAGCAGCTACTCAATCGCAGGGATCTACGAGCAGTACTTC.

The rearrangement links TRBV5-1 to TRBJ2-5, with 7 bases that match TRBD2. CDR1 is SGHRS and CDR2 is YFSETQ in the germline V gene. CDR3 size: 15 residues. V trimming: 0 bases; J trimming: 4 bases; junction bases outside the gene matches: 6. The CDR3 nucleotides read TGCGCCAGCAGCTTGGCCCGCGGGGGAGGAGAGACCCAGTACTTC. Its translation is CASSLARGGGETQYF.

The chain is built from TRBV15 and TRBJ1-2, with 7 bases lining up with TRBD1. In germline, CDR1 is LNHNV, CDR2 YYDKDF (reference sequence). The junction had 12 bases not matched to a gene; V was cut back by 0 bases and J by 8 bases. The CDR3 totals 16 residues. The CDR3 coding sequence is TGTGCCACCAGCAGAGATGCGGACAGGCGGGACCGGGGCTACACCTTC. This codes for CATSRDADRRDRGYTF.

This chain joins TRBV19 and TRBJ1-4; D might be TRBD1 (6 bases). Trimming removed 1 base from V and 5 bases from J, with 14 bases in between. The CDR3 extends over 16 amino acids. Germline V gene data show CDR1 as LNHDA and CDR2 as SQIVND (reference sequence). CDR3 nucleotides: TGTGCCAGTAGTATAGGCGACAGGCCGTTGAATGAAAAACTGTTTTTT. Its translation is CASSIGDRPLNEKLFF.

V usage is TRBV11-2 and J usage is TRBJ2-6; perhaps TRBD2 as D (5 bases). Deletions cut 1 base from V and 0 bases from J, with 7 bases between. Germline assignment: CDR1 SGHAT and CDR2 FQNNGV. CDR3 length equals 16 residues. CDR3 sequence: CASSLGRGSGANVLTF. The CDR3 DNA follows: TGTGCCAGCAGCTTAGGCCGGGGCTCTGGGGCCAACGTCCTGACTTTC.

This chain connects TRBV5-6 to TRBJ1-2; maybe TRBD1 (6 bases). There are 15 residues in the CDR3. Germline CDR1 reads SGHDT; CDR2 reads YYEEEE. V lost 0 bases and J lost 3, with 12 bases in between. The CDR3 sequence: CASSLVAGEDYGYTF. Written as DNA, the CDR3 is TGTGCCAGCAGCTTGGTGGCAGGGGAAGACTATGGCTACACCTTC.

This clone was seen a few times. V usage is TRBV27 and J usage is TRBJ1-1; possible D gene TRBD1, 5 bases. Trimming took 3 bases from V and 0 from J, leaving 5 bases between them. Germline-derived CDR1 and CDR2 are MNHEY and SMNVEV (reference sequence). This CDR3 is built from 13 residues. This CDR3 reads CASSLTVNTEAFF. The DNA of the CDR3 is TGTGCCAGCAGTTTGACAGTGAACACTGAAGCTTTCTTT.

The chain joins TRBV6-2 or TRBV6-3 to TRBJ2-1; TRBD2 matches 10 bases. Germline CDR1 MNHEY, CDR2 SVGEGT. This CDR3 has 17 amino acids. The J segment lost 8 bases and the V segment lost 4 bases, leaving 14 bases of the junction unmatched. The CDR3 reads CASSLRSGGAGIDEQFF. As DNA, the CDR3 is TGTGCCAGCAGTTTACGAAGCGGGGGGGCCGGGATTGATGAGCAGTTCTTC.

The V and J genes are TRBV7-9 and TRBJ1-2, with 8 nucleotides matching TRBD1. The CDR3 totals 14 residues. CDR1 is SEHNR and CDR2 is FQNEAQ in the germline V gene (reference sequence). The junction had 6 bases not matched to a gene; V was cut back by 5 bases and J by 4 bases. The CDR3 loop is CASSIPTGVYGYTF. For the CDR3, the DNA is TGTGCCAGCAGCATACCGACAGGGGTCTATGGCTACACCTTC.

The chain uses TRBV29-1 and TRBJ2-1; D unresolved. CDR1 is SQVTM, CDR2 ANQGSEA, per germline. The CDR3 runs to 12 residues. V lost 4 bases, J lost 3 bases, and 7 bases lay in between. CDR3 protein: CSVAVNYNEQFF. For the CDR3, the DNA is TGCAGCGTTGCAGTGAACTACAATGAGCAGTTCTTC.

The CDR3 loop reads CASSLGSSGSTDTQYF. CDR3 sequence (DNA): TGTGCCAGCAGCTTGGGATCTAGCGGGAGTACAGATACGCAGTATTTT. J is TRBJ2-3 and V is TRBV5-6; 10 bases line up with TRBD2. CDR1 SGHDT and CDR2 YYEEEE come from the germline V gene. V gave up 0 bases and J gave up 3 bases; unmatched junction bases: 4. There are 16 residues in the CDR3.

The CDR3 DNA follows: TGCGCCAGCAGCCAAGAATTATTAGATACGCAGTATTTT. As protein: CASSQELLDTQYF. The chain uses TRBV4-3 and TRBJ2-3; no clear D. Trimming removed 0 bases at V and 5 bases at J, with 6 bases between. CDR3 size: 13 residues. The germline gives CDR1 LGHNA, CDR2 YSLEER.

The chain has TRBV5-6 and TRBJ1-1; 10 bases are a match to TRBD1. The V and J ends lost 0 bases and 4 bases, in that order; junction bases with no gene match: 6. The CDR3 has 16 residues. Germline V lookup: CDR1 SGHDT, CDR2 YYEEEE. The CDR3 loop reads CASSLGGQGSGTEAFF. CDR3 bases: TGTGCCAGCAGCTTGGGGGGACAGGGGTCGGGCACTGAAGCTTTCTTT.

V usage is TRBV5-1 and J usage is TRBJ2-1; maybe TRBD1 (5 bases). This CDR3 comprises 16 residues. Trimming left V 1 base short and J 0 bases short, with 11 bases between. The germline V gene encodes CDR1 SGHRS and CDR2 YFSETQ. The CDR3: CASSLSSGNSYNEQFF. The DNA of the CDR3 is TGCGCCAGCAGCTTGTCTTCAGGGAACTCCTACAATGAGCAGTTCTTC.

This rearrangement joins TRBV7-8 to TRBJ2-7; possibly TRBD2 for D (7 bases). The CDR3 spans 14 residues. Germline CDR1 SGHVS, CDR2 FQNEAQ. V was pared by 7 bases and J by 5 bases, with 18 bases between. The CDR3 DNA follows: TGTGCCAGCAATAAGGGGGGGGCGGTTAACGAGCAGTACTTC. This sequence encodes CASNKGGAVNEQYF. Combining the CDR3 with reference TRBV7-8 and TRBJ2-7 gives the whole variable domain GAGVSQSPRYKVAKRGQDVALRCDPISGHVSLFWYQQALGQGPEFLTYFQNEAQLDKSGLPSDRFFAERPEGSVSTLKIQRTQQEDSAVYLCASNKGGAVNEQYFGPGTRLTVT.

The J gene is TRBJ2-5, the V gene TRBV7-9; TRBD2 matches at 10 bases. The germline V gene encodes CDR1 SEHNR and CDR2 FQNEAQ (reference sequence). The CDR3 extends over 17 amino acids. V lost 0 bases to trimming and J lost 2 bases; unmatched junction nucleotides: 6. CDR3 bases: TGTGCCAGCAGCTTAGCGCTTCTAGCGGGAGTACAAGAGACCCAGTACTTC. Translated, it gives CASSLALLAGVQETQYF.